These T cell receptor beta chains were read from a single sample in a study of T cells after yellow fever vaccination. TCRdb fed the 5' RACE reads into MiXCR, producing one record per CDR3 protein. The repertoire includes about 320,000 distinct CDR3 sequences, around 6.8% of them detected once, and about a sixth sits in the top ten. The sample in question was PBMCs, obtained more than 35 days after the first yellow fever vaccination. The receptor set was obtained from a man aged 18-30 years who received the YFV17D yellow fever vaccine. The CDR3 runs from the conserved cysteine through the conserved F or W. D genes are given only for firm matches. Size tells how often a clone was seen (once, few, many) or the class of an expanded clone, and some rows leave it out.

V	size	D	J	DNA	CDR3
TRBV7-7	many	TRBD2	TRBJ2-3	TGTGCTAGCAGCTTACCCCCCCTAGCGGGGCTAACTAGCACAGATACGCAGTATTTT	CASSLPPLAGLTSTDTQYF
TRBV10-2	NA	NA	TRBJ1-2	TGCGCCAGCAGTGATCTCGGAGGCAGGGTATACCATGGCTACACCTTC	CASSDLGGRVYHGYTF
TRBV2	NA	TRBD1	TRBJ1-6	TGTGCCAGCAGTCCGGACAGGGGGCTTCTAAGATCCTATAATTCACCCCTCCACTTT	CASSPDRGLLRSYNSPLHF
TRBV3-1	few	NA	TRBJ1-5	TGTGCCACCCACCACAAAGCAAATCAGCCCCAGCATTTT	CATHHKANQPQHF
TRBV2	NA	NA	TRBJ2-5	TGTGCCAGCAGTGCCCAGGGGCCCCAAGAGACCCAGTACTTC	CASSAQGPQETQYF
TRBV6-5	few	NA	TRBJ1-1	TGTGCCAGCAGTTACTCGAACCGGAACACTGAAGCTTTCTTT	CASSYSNRNTEAFF
TRBV7-6	few	NA	TRBJ2-5	TGTGCCAGCAGCACCCCCGACGGATTGGGGACCCAGTACTTC	CASSTPDGLGTQYF
TRBV19	few	NA	TRBJ2-1	TGTGCCAGTAGTATTTCGAGCTCCTACAATGAGCAGTTCTTC	CASSISSSYNEQFF
TRBV29-1	few	TRBD2	TRBJ2-7	TGCAGCGTCGGGGGGACTTATTTTACCTACGAGCAGTACTTC	CSVGGTYFTYEQYF
TRBV5-4	few	TRBD2	TRBJ2-5	TGTGCCAGCAGCTTGGCAGGCGGGGGGGCCTCAGAGACCCAGTACTTC	CASSLAGGGASETQYF
TRBV7-2	many	NA	TRBJ2-1	TGTGCCAGCAGCCCCGGGTCAACACCGTTCAATGAGCAGTTCTTC	CASSPGSTPFNEQFF
TRBV4-3	many	TRBD2	TRBJ2-3	TGCGCCAGCAGCCAAGATACTACGCGGGGGGCAGATACGCAGTATTTT	CASSQDTTRGADTQYF
TRBV7-2	NA	NA	TRBJ1-1	TGTGCCAGCAGCTCGCCCGCGGGGGGCTTGAACACTGAAGCTTTCTTT	CASSSPAGGLNTEAFF
TRBV5-1	NA	NA	TRBJ1-1	TGCGCCAGCAGCCCACTGACAACGACTGAAGCTTTCTTT	CASSPLTTTEAFF
TRBV20-1	few	TRBD2	TRBJ2-3	TGCAGTGCTAGAGCTCCGGGACTAGTGTCAGATACGCAGTATTTT	CSARAPGLVSDTQYF
TRBV30	many	NA	TRBJ2-2	TGTGCCTGGAGTGTAGCCGGGGAGCTGTTTTTT	CAWSVAGELFF
TRBV12-1	NA	NA	TRBJ1-5	TGTGCCAGGAGCCCCCGGTGGGACCCAACCGGGGATCAGCCCCAGCATTTT	CARSPRWDPTGDQPQHF
TRBV7-9	few	NA	TRBJ2-5	TGTGCCAGCAGCTTAACAGGGTCGGAGACCCAGTACTTC	CASSLTGSETQYF
TRBV5-6	few	NA	TRBJ1-5	TGTGCCAGCAGCTTGGGTTCCGGGACACACGATCAGCCCCAGCATTTT	CASSLGSGTHDQPQHF
TRBV7-6	NA	TRBD1	TRBJ2-5	TGTGCCAGCAGCTTAGAGCGGGGACAGGGGGCCACAGGGGAGACCCAGTACTTC	CASSLERGQGATGETQYF
TRBV7-2	NA	NA	TRBJ2-2	TGTGCCAGCAGCTTAGTGTTAGGGGGAATAGCGGAGCTGTTTTTT	CASSLVLGGIAELFF
TRBV7-9	few	NA	TRBJ2-7	TGTGCCAGCAGCGCCCCAGCGGTCGGCGAGCAGTACTTC	CASSAPAVGEQYF
TRBV9	many	TRBD2	TRBJ2-3	TGTGCCAGCAGCGTAGACCCTAGCGGGGGGGCAGATACGCAGTATTTT	CASSVDPSGGADTQYF
TRBV29-1	many	TRBD2	TRBJ2-1	TGCAGCGTTGAAGGGCTAGCGGGGGGGCAGGAGCAGTTCTTC	CSVEGLAGGQEQFF
TRBV11-1	NA	TRBD1	TRBJ2-3	TGTGCCAGCAGCCGAGCCCTCCAAGAGGACAGGCGCGGGCTGGGCACAGATACGCAGTATTTT	CASSRALQEDRRGLGTDTQYF
TRBV6-1	few	NA	TRBJ1-2	TGTGCCAGCACCCAAGCGGACAAGGTGCATGGCTACACCTTC	CASTQADKVHGYTF
TRBV9	few	NA	TRBJ2-1	TGTGCCAGCAGCGTACACAGGGAGGCAGGGGACTACAATGAGCAGTTCTTC	CASSVHREAGDYNEQFF
TRBV29-1	few	TRBD2	TRBJ2-3	TGCAGCGCCGGGGGAGGGGAGCGCGATACGCAGTATTTT	CSAGGGERDTQYF
TRBV5-1	NA	TRBD1	TRBJ2-7	TGCGCCAGCAGCACTAAAACCGGGACAGGGTCCATGAACGAGCAGTACTTC	CASSTKTGTGSMNEQYF
TRBV7-2	NA	TRBD2	TRBJ2-1	TGTGCCAGCAGCGTAAGCGGGGGGGTAAGTGAGCAGTTCTTC	CASSVSGGVSEQFF
TRBV5-1	few	TRBD1	TRBJ1-1	TGCGCCAGCAGCCTTGCACAGGGGTTGAACACTGAAGCTTTCTTT	CASSLAQGLNTEAFF
TRBV5-1	few	NA	TRBJ1-2	TGCGCCAGCAGCTCCGCGGCCCGGAATGGCTACACCTTC	CASSSAARNGYTF
TRBV7-8	few	NA	TRBJ1-5	TGTGCCAGCAGCTCCCGAGGCGGGGTGGGTCAGCCCCAGCATTTT	CASSSRGGVGQPQHF
TRBV19	NA	NA	TRBJ2-1	TGTGCCAGTAGCCGCCTAGGACGGCTCGGGGAGGAGCAGTTCTTC	CASSRLGRLGEEQFF
TRBV15	NA	NA	TRBJ2-1	TGTGCCACCAGCAGTAAACTTACGATTACGGAGCAGTTCTTC	CATSSKLTITEQFF
TRBV20-1	NA	NA	TRBJ2-6	TGCAGTGCTAGAGACCCGACAGTCAAGCTTACCTCTGGGGCCAACGTCCTGACTTTC	CSARDPTVKLTSGANVLTF
TRBV4-3	few	NA	TRBJ1-3	TGCGCCAGCAGCCAAGATTCCGCAGGGCCAAACACCATATATTTT	CASSQDSAGPNTIYF
TRBV6-2/TRBV6-3	NA	NA	TRBJ1-2	TGTGCCAGCAGTTACGTGACCTATGGCTACACCTTC	CASSYVTYGYTF
TRBV5-4	NA	NA	TRBJ2-1	TGTGCCAGCAGCTTGGGAAAATGGGTGCGAATACAGAATGAGCAGTTCTTC	CASSLGKWVRIQNEQFF
TRBV7-8	NA	NA	TRBJ2-6	TGTGCCAGCAGCTTAGGGGATGGGGCCAACGTCCTGACTTTC	CASSLGDGANVLTF
TRBV7-9	few	NA	TRBJ1-2	TGTGCCAGCAGCTTTGAAGGGCCAGGCTACACCTTC	CASSFEGPGYTF
TRBV5-1	many	TRBD2	TRBJ2-1	TGCGCCAGCAGCTCTGATGGGCGGGGGTACAATGAGCAGTTCTTC	CASSSDGRGYNEQFF
TRBV5-1	few	TRBD1	TRBJ2-3	TGCGCCAGCAGGGGAGTCCGGACAGGGCCATTGGATACGCAGTATTTT	CASRGVRTGPLDTQYF
TRBV27	few	NA	TRBJ2-6	TGTGCCAGCACCTTGGGGAGCTCTGGGGCCAACGTCCTGACTTTC	CASTLGSSGANVLTF
TRBV27	few	NA	TRBJ2-3	TGTGCCAGCAGTCGACAGCCAGGGGCAGATACGCAGTATTTT	CASSRQPGADTQYF
TRBV12-3/TRBV12-4	NA	NA	TRBJ1-5	TGTGCCAGCAGGGGGACGGATCAGCCCCAGCATTTT	CASRGTDQPQHF
TRBV7-2	few	TRBD2	TRBJ2-5	TGTGCCAGCAGCGAGACTAGCGGGGGCCAAGAGACCCAGTACTTC	CASSETSGGQETQYF
TRBV18	NA	NA	TRBJ2-1	TGTGCCAGCTCACCTTTCGACGGGAGCTCCTACAATGAGCAGTTCTTC	CASSPFDGSSYNEQFF
TRBV12-3/TRBV12-4	many	NA	TRBJ1-1	TGTGCCAGCAAACTAGACCCCCGGAGCACTGAAGCTTTCTTT	CASKLDPRSTEAFF
TRBV11-2	NA	NA	TRBJ1-1	TGTGCCAGCAGCTTCAGCCCAGTTGGGGGGAACACTGAAGCTTTCTTT	CASSFSPVGGNTEAFF
TRBV20-1	few	NA	TRBJ2-1	TGCAGTGCCCTAAGGGGTGATGAGCAGTTCTTC	CSALRGDEQFF
TRBV3-1	few	NA	TRBJ1-6	TGTGCCAGCAGCCAAGATCTCCGGGACGGCGCACGGGTCGGGTCACCCCTCCACTTT	CASSQDLRDGARVGSPLHF
TRBV6-5	few	TRBD1	TRBJ2-1	TGTGCCAGCAGTCACGGACAGGGACCCTATGAGCAGTTCTTC	CASSHGQGPYEQFF
TRBV20-1	NA	TRBD1	TRBJ1-2	TGCAGTGCTAGAGTCGGACAGGGAGTCGGTAACTATGGCTACACCTTC	CSARVGQGVGNYGYTF
TRBV10-3	NA	TRBD1	TRBJ2-7	TGTGCCATCAGTGGGGCGGACAGGGCTCGCGAGCAGTACTTC	CAISGADRAREQYF
TRBV5-1	many	NA	TRBJ2-3	TGCGCCAGCAGCCAAGCCACGCGACGTTGGGACACAGATACGCAGTATTTT	CASSQATRRWDTDTQYF
TRBV29-1	few	NA	TRBJ2-1	TGCAGCGTTGATCAGGGGGGCTACAATGAGCAGTTCTTC	CSVDQGGYNEQFF